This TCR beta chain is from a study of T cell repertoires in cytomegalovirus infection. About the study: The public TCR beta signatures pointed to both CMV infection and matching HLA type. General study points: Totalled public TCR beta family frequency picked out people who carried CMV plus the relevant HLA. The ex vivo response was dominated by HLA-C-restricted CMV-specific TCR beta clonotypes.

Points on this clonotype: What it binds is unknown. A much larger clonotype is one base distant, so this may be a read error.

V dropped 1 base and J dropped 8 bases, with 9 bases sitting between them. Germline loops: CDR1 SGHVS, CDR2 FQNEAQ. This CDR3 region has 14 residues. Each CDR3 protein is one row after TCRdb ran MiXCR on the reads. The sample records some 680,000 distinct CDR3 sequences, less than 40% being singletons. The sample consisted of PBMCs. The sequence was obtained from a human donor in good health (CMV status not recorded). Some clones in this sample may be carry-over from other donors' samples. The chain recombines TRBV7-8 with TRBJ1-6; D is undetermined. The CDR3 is CASSLDGEYSPLHF. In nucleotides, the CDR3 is TGTGCCAGCAGCTTAGACGGGGAGTATTCACCCCTCCACTTT.